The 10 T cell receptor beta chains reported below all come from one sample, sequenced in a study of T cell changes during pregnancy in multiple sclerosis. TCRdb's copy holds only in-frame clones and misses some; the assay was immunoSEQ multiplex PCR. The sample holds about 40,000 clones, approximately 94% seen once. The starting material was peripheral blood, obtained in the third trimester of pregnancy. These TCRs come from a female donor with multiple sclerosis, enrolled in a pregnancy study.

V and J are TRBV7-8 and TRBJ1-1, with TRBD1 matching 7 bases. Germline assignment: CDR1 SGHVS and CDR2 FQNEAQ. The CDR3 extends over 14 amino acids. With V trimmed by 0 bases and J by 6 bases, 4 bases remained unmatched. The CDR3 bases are TGTGCCAGCAGCTTAGCGACAGGGTTAGCTGAAGCTTTCTTT. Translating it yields CASSLATGLAEAFF.

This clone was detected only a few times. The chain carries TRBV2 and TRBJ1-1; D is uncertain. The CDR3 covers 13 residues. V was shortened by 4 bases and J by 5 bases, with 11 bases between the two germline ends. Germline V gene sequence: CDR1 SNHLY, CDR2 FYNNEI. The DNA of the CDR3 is TGTGCCAGCAGTGTTGAGGTGACTACTGAAGCTTTCTTT. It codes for CASSVEVTTEAFF.

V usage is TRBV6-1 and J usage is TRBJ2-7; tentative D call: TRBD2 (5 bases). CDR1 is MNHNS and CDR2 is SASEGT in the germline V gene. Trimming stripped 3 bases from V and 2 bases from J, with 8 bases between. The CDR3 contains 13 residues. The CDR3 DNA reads TGTGCCAGCAGTGAGGCCGGGACCTACGAGCAGTACTTC. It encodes CASSEAGTYEQYF.

The CDR3 DNA reads as TGTGCCAGCAGCTTGTCCTTCGTTTACGAGCAGTACTTC. It codes for CASSLSFVYEQYF. The chain employs TRBV11-2 and TRBJ2-7; D is unclear. This CDR3 region has 13 residues. V was clipped by 3 bases and J by 4 bases, with 10 bases between them. From germline, CDR1 is SGHAT and CDR2 FQNNGV.

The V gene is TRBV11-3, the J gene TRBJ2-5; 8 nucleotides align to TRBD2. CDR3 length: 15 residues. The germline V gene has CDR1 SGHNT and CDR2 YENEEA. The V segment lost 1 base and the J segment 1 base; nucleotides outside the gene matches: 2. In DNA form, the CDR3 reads TGTGCCAGCAGCTTAGCGGGGGGGCGCCAAGAGACCCAGTACTTC. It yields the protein CASSLAGGRQETQYF. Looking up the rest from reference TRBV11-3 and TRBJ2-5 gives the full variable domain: EAGVVQSPRYKIIEKKQPVAFWCNPISGHNTLYWYLQNLGQGPELLIRYENEEAVDDSQLPKDRFSAERLKGVDSTLKIQPAELGDSAVYLCASSLAGGRQETQYFGPGTRLLVL.

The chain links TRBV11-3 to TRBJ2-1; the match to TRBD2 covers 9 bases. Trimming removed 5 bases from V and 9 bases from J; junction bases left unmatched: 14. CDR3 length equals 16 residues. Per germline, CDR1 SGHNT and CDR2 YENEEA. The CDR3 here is CASSGVGLAGVSEQFF. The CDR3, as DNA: TGTGCCAGCAGCGGTGTGGGGTTAGCGGGAGTGAGTGAGCAGTTCTTC. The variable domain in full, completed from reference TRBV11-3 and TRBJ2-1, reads EAGVVQSPRYKIIEKKQPVAFWCNPISGHNTLYWYLQNLGQGPELLIRYENEEAVDDSQLPKDRFSAERLKGVDSTLKIQPAELGDSAVYLCASSGVGLAGVSEQFFGPGTRLTVL.

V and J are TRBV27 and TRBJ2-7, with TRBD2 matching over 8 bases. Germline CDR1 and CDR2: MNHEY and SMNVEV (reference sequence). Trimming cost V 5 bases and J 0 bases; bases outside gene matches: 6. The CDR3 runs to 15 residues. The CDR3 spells CASSPQTSASYEQYF. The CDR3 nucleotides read TGTGCCAGCAGTCCTCAGACTAGCGCCTCCTACGAGCAGTACTTC.

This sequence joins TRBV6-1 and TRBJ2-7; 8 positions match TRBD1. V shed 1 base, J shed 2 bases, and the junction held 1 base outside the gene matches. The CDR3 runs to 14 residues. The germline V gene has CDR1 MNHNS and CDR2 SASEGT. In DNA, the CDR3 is TGTGCCAGCAGTGAAGGGACAGGGACCTACGAGCAGTACTTC. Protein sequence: CASSEGTGTYEQYF.

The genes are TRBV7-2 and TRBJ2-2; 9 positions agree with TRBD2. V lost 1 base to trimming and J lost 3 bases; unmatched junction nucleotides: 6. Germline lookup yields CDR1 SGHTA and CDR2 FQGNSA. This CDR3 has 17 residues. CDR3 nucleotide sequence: TGTGCCAGCAGCTTAGGCGCTAGCGGGACCCACACCGGGGAGCTGTTTTTT. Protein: CASSLGASGTHTGELFF.

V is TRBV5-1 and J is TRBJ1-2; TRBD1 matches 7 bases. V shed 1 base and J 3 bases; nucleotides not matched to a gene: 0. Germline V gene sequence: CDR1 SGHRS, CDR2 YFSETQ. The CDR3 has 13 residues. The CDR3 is CASSLTGDYGYTF. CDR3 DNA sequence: TGCGCCAGCAGCTTGACAGGGGACTATGGCTACACCTTC.